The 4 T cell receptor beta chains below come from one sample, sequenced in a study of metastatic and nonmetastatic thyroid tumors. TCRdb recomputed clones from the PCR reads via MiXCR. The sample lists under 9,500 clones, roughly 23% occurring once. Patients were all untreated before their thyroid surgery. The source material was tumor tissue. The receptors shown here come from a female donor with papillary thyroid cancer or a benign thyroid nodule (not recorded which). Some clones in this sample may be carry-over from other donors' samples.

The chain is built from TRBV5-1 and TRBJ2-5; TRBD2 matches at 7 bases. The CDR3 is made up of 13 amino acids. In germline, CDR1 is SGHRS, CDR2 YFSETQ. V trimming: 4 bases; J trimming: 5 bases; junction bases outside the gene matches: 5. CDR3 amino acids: CASSRSGEETQYF. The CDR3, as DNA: TGCGCCAGCAGCCGGAGCGGGGAGGAGACCCAGTACTTC.

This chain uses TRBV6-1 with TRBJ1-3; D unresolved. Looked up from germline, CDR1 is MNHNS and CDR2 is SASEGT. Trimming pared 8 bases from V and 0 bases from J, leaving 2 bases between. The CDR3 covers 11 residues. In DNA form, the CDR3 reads TGTGCCAGCCCCTCTGGAAACACCATATATTTT. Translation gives CASPSGNTIYF.

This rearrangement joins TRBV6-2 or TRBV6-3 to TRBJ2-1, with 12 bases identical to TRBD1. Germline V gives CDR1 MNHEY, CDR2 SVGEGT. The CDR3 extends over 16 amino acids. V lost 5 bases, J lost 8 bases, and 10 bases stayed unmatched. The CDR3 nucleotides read TGTGCCAGCAGTAGTGCGGGACAGGGGGCGATCGATGAGCAGTTCTTC. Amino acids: CASSSAGQGAIDEQFF.

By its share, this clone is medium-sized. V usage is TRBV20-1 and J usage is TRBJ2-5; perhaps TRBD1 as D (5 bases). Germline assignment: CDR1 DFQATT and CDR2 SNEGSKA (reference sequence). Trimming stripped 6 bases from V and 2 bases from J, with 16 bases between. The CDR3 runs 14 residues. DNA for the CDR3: TGCAGTGCCTTTGACAGTTTCCTACAAGAGACCCAGTACTTC. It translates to CSAFDSFLQETQYF.